Described below is a single T cell receptor (beta chain) sequence and its context. Its antigen remains unidentified. MiXCR was run by TCRdb on the 5' RACE reads, yielding one entry per CDR3 protein. The data hold fewer than 500,000 distinct CDR3 sequences, with approximately 15% observed a single time. The data were obtained in a study of identical twins. General study points: Abundant beta clonotypes from cord blood bore fewer insertions; memory repertoires lacked this pattern.

The same specimen was also included in a second study, on yellow fever vaccine responses in identical twins.

The TCR sequence derives from a woman between 18 and 29 years old in good health. The sequenced material came from CD4+ T cells sorted from blood.

Here the CDR3 DNA reads TGTGCCAGCAGCCAGCAGAGGCTGGGCTACACCTTC. The encoded protein is CASSQQRLGYTF. The chain recombines TRBV7-2 with TRBJ1-2; D not certain. Trimming removed 5 bases from V and 8 bases from J, with 12 bases in between. The CDR3 extends over 12 amino acids. Germline lookup yields CDR1 SGHTA and CDR2 FQGNSA.